This TCR beta chain is from a study of blood T cell repertoires in COVID-19. Study in general: From the United States, Italy and Spain came samples of acute and convalescent COVID-19. From T cells, B-cell-depleted T cells, or PBMCs came the material, which was cDNA or gDNA.

Clones were sequenced by immunoSEQ multiplex PCR, and TCRdb holds only the in-frame ones, with some missing. The sample shows 270,000 or so clones, approximately 90% of them seen only once. J gave up 6 bases and V 0 bases, and 7 bases lay outside the gene matches. This CDR3 spans 16 amino acids. Looked up from germline, CDR1 is SGHNT and CDR2 is YYREEE (reference sequence). Across 24 US areas, participants ranged in age from about 18 to 90 years. Allocation to cohorts depended on clinical history reported by the participants. The clonotype comes from a woman aged 40 to 50 with acute COVID-19. The specimen was PBMCs or T cells enriched from blood (not recorded which). This rearrangement joins TRBV5-4 to TRBJ2-3; 10 bases agree with TRBD2. Here the CDR3 reads CASSLAAGLATDTQYF. CDR3 sequence (DNA): TGTGCCAGCAGCTTGGCAGCGGGACTAGCGACGGATACGCAGTATTTT.